A selection of T cell receptor beta chains follows, all from one sample in a study of blood T cell repertoires in COVID-19. Clones were sequenced by immunoSEQ multiplex PCR, and TCRdb holds only the in-frame ones, with some missing. The sample records 250,000 or so clones, about 83% being singletons. Input material: peripheral blood. The receptors derive from a human donor in a cohort sampled during active COVID-19. CDR3s include the opening cysteine and the closing phenylalanine or tryptophan. Each record gives: clone size, V gene, D gene, J gene, CDR3 DNA, CDR3 protein. D genes are given only for firm matches. Not all rows give a size; the values are once, few, many and, for expanded clones, a class.

.	TRBV5-6	.	TRBJ1-1	TGTGCCAGCGGGGGTACACAGGGTACTGAAGCTTTCTTT	CASGGTQGTEAFF
.	TRBV19	TRBD2	TRBJ2-5	TGTGCCAGTGCCTCGGGCGGGGGGCAAGAGACCCAGTACTTC	CASASGGGQETQYF
few	TRBV28	TRBD1	TRBJ1-2	TGTGCCAGCACCCCAGGGGGGTTCTATGGCTACACCTTC	CASTPGGFYGYTF
once	TRBV30	.	TRBJ1-6	TGTGCCTGGCACCACCATGAGGGTCCCGGTAATTCACCCCTCCACTTT	CAWHHHEGPGNSPLHF
once	TRBV27	TRBD1	TRBJ2-7	TGTGCCAGCAGTTTGGGACAGCAGAGGGTATACGAGCAGTACTTC	CASSLGQQRVYEQYF
.	TRBV5-1	.	TRBJ1-1	TGCGCCAGCAGCTTGCTTTTCGGGGGGGCGAGTACTGAAGCTTTCTTT	CASSLLFGGASTEAFF
once	TRBV2	.	TRBJ1-5	TGTGCCAGCAGGGGGGCGGGAGTAAATCAGCCCCAGCATTTT	CASRGAGVNQPQHF
.	TRBV7-2	TRBD1	TRBJ1-1	TGTGCCAGCAGCCTAAGGACAGGGGGCAAAGCTTTCTTT	CASSLRTGGKAFF
once	TRBV19	TRBD1	TRBJ1-1	TGTGCCAGTAGCACGAGATCGGGACAGGGCGCGGTGGCTTTCTTT	CASSTRSGQGAVAFF
.	TRBV11-2	TRBD1	TRBJ2-1	TGTGCCAGCAGCTCCTGGACAGGGTGGAATGAGCAGTTCTTC	CASSSWTGWNEQFF
.	TRBV6-2/TRBV6-3	TRBD2	TRBJ2-7	TGTGCCAGCAGTTACTTAGAAAAACTAGCGGGATTTTCCTACGAGCAGTACTTC	CASSYLEKLAGFSYEQYF
.	TRBV27	TRBD2	TRBJ2-2	TGTGCCAGCAGTCCCCAATCCGGGACTAGCGGAAACACCGGGGAGCTGTTTTTT	CASSPQSGTSGNTGELFF
.	TRBV10-3	.	TRBJ2-4	TGTGCCATCAGTGAGCCCCAGGGACAACTAGCCAAAAACATTCAGTACTTC	CAISEPQGQLAKNIQYF
.	TRBV24-1	.	TRBJ2-1	TGTGCCACCGAAGGGAGCTACAATGAGCAGTTCTTC	CATEGSYNEQFF
.	TRBV5-1	TRBD2	TRBJ2-5	TGCGCCAGCAGCCTCTGGACTAGCGGGAGAGTAGGTGAGACCCAGTACTTC	CASSLWTSGRVGETQYF
.	TRBV10-2	.	TRBJ1-1	TGCGCCACCCGGAGTGCGGAGGCTTTCTTT	CATRSAEAFF
.	TRBV5-1	.	TRBJ2-5	TGCGCCAGCAGCTTGGGCGGGCCGTACCAAGAGACCCAGTACTTC	CASSLGGPYQETQYF
.	TRBV29-1	.	TRBJ1-2	TGCAGCGTCACGGAGGGATCAGGCTACACCTTC	CSVTEGSGYTF
.	TRBV7-2	.	TRBJ2-7	TGTGCCAGCAGCTTAGCCGCCAGGCTTCCCTACGAGCAGTACTTC	CASSLAARLPYEQYF
.	TRBV18	.	TRBJ1-1	TGTGCCAGCTCACTCGACAGCATGAACGCTTTCTTT	CASSLDSMNAFF
.	TRBV24-1	TRBD2	TRBJ2-1	TGTGCCACCAGTGGCGGGGGCTCCTACAATGAGCAGTTCTTC	CATSGGGSYNEQFF
.	TRBV19	.	TRBJ2-7	TGTGCCAGTAGTAATGGAGCGTACTACGAGCAGTACTTC	CASSNGAYYEQYF
.	TRBV5-1	.	TRBJ2-5	TGCGCCAGCAGCTTGCTTCGGGACACCCAACAGACCCAGTACTTC	CASSLLRDTQQTQYF
once	TRBV10-2	TRBD2	TRBJ2-7	TGCGCCAGCAGTACTCTAGCGGGTGATACCTACGAGCAGTACTTC	CASSTLAGDTYEQYF
few	TRBV6-2/TRBV6-3	.	TRBJ1-2	TGTGCCAGCAGTTACCAGACAGGATCGGCGGTTAACTATGGCTACACCTTC	CASSYQTGSAVNYGYTF
.	TRBV2	TRBD1	TRBJ1-5	TGTGCCAGCTCCCGGAGGAGGGGGCCCCCGGGGGCCCAGCATTTT	CASSRRRGPPGAQHF
few	TRBV7-2	.	TRBJ1-5	TGTGCCAGCACCCTCGGCGGACTTAGAAATCAGCCCCAGCATTTT	CASTLGGLRNQPQHF
.	TRBV3-1/TRBV3-2	TRBD1	TRBJ1-3	TGTGCCAGCAGCCAAGGAGTAACAGGGGTCGACACCATATATTTT	CASSQGVTGVDTIYF
once	TRBV11-2	TRBD1	TRBJ1-1	TGTGCCAGCAGCTTAGATAGTCGGACAGGGGGCAGAACTGAAGCTTTCTTT	CASSLDSRTGGRTEAFF
few	TRBV6-2/TRBV6-3	TRBD1	TRBJ2-7	TGTGCCAGCAGTCTGTCCCTGGGACAGACTAACTACGAGCAGTACTTC	CASSLSLGQTNYEQYF
.	TRBV19	.	TRBJ2-1	TGTGCCAGTAGTATTCTAGCGCCCTACAATGAGCAGTTCTTC	CASSILAPYNEQFF
.	TRBV24-1	TRBD1	TRBJ1-4	TGTGCCACCAGTGATTTATCGGGACAGGGTCCCGGTCTGGCTGGGAATGAAAAACTGTTTTTT	CATSDLSGQGPGLAGNEKLFF
.	TRBV19	.	TRBJ1-1	TGTGCCAGTAGTATAGTCAACATGGGGGGTGAAGCTTTCTTT	CASSIVNMGGEAFF
.	TRBV25-1	TRBD2	TRBJ2-3	TGTGCCAGCAGGCAGCGGGAGACAGATACGCAGTATTTT	CASRQRETDTQYF
once	TRBV6-2/TRBV6-3	TRBD2	TRBJ2-7	TGTGCCAGCAGTCGCCCGGGACTAGCGGGAGTCGAGCAGTACTTC	CASSRPGLAGVEQYF
.	TRBV20-1	.	TRBJ1-5	TGCAGTGCTAGTTTGGGCAGTCAGCCCCAGCATTTT	CSASLGSQPQHF
.	TRBV7-9	.	TRBJ1-4	TGTGCCAGCAGCTTAGTTCCCCAGGGAAATGAAAAACTGTTTTTT	CASSLVPQGNEKLFF
.	TRBV27	.	TRBJ2-2	TGTGCCAGCAGTCGCACAGGGGAGCTGTTTTTT	CASSRTGELFF
.	TRBV11-2	TRBD2	TRBJ2-3	TGTGCCAGCAGCTTAGATGGGCGGGGGGGCACAGATACGCAGTATTTT	CASSLDGRGGTDTQYF
.	TRBV6-4	TRBD2	TRBJ2-1	TGTGCCAGCAGTGACTCGGGGGGGAGTGTTGTCGAGCAGTTCTTC	CASSDSGGSVVEQFF
once	TRBV5-6	.	TRBJ1-6	TGTGCCAGCAGCGGCCAGGGGAGAAATTCACCCCTCCACTTT	CASSGQGRNSPLHF
once	TRBV28	.	TRBJ1-4	TGTGCCAGCAGTGTTGGCTCGACTAATGAAAAACTGTTTTTT	CASSVGSTNEKLFF
.	TRBV3-1/TRBV3-2	TRBD2	TRBJ2-1	TGTGCCAGCAGCCAAGTAGCGGGGGTCGGCAATGAGCAGTTCTTC	CASSQVAGVGNEQFF
.	TRBV29-1	TRBD2	TRBJ2-5	TGCAGCGCCCCCGCGGGGGGGCGAGAGACCCAGTACTTC	CSAPAGGRETQYF